One sample yielded the 22 T cell receptor beta chains listed below, sequenced in a study of regulatory T cells in long-lasting Graves disease. Construction of the TCR beta libraries employed iRepertoire HTBI primers in conjunction with Arm-PCR of CDR3 regions. TCRdb called the multiplex PCR reads again in MiXCR, with one record for every CDR3 protein. This repertoire shows some 420,000 distinct CDR3 sequences, 20% to 25% found once; its top ten account for roughly 14%. Time point described: persistent/refractory GD, antithyroid drugs over 5 years with positive TRAb. Isolated PBMC RNA provided the starting material for the TCR library. The sample in question was peripheral blood mononuclear cells (PBMCs), obtained when the disease was refractory, from a patient treated with antithyroid drugs. The source of these receptors is a female donor with Graves disease.

A few counts support this clonotype. CDR3 amino acids: CASSLQRDPNEKLFF. The CDR3, as DNA: TGCGCCAGCAGCTTGCAAAGGGACCCAAATGAAAAACTGTTTTTT. V and J are TRBV5-1 and TRBJ1-4; D is possibly TRBD1 (5 bases). This CDR3 has 15 residues. Trimming left V 1 base short and J 5 bases short, with 12 bases between. The germline CDR1 and CDR2 sequences are SGHRS and YFSETQ.

Concerning this clonotype: This could be a read error, since a much larger clone is one nucleotide away. The gene calls are TRBV28 and TRBJ2-6; TRBD1 is a possible D gene (5 bases). The CDR3 totals 19 residues. The germline V gene encodes CDR1 MDHEN and CDR2 SYDVKM. Trimming stripped 1 base from V and 0 bases from J, with 16 bases between. The CDR3 DNA reads TGTGCCAGCAGTTTATATGGGGCTCGGAAGGGCTCTGGGGCCAACGTCCTGACTTTC. The encoded protein is CASSLYGARKGSGANVLTF. The variable domain in full, completed from reference TRBV28 and TRBJ2-6, reads DVKVTQSSRYLVKRTGEKVFLECVQDMDHENMFWYRQDPGLGLRLIYFSYDVKMKEKGDIPEGYSVSREKKERFSLILESASTNQTSMYLCASSLYGARKGSGANVLTFGAGSRLTVL.

The rearrangement links TRBV30 to TRBJ2-1, with TRBD2 matching 8 bases. J was trimmed by 13 bases and V by 1 base; bases with no gene match: 9. The CDR3 runs 13 residues. Germline-derived CDR1 and CDR2 are GTSNPN and SVGIG (reference sequence). CDR3 amino acids: CAWSDNSGEFQFF. The CDR3 bases are TGTGCCTGGAGTGATAATAGCGGGGAGTTTCAGTTCTTC.

This clonotype appeared once. The V gene is TRBV20-1, the J gene TRBJ1-5; D is perhaps TRBD1 (5 bases). V was shortened by 5 bases and J by 3 bases, with 17 bases between the two germline ends. CDR1 DFQATT and CDR2 SNEGSKA come from the germline V gene (reference sequence). This CDR3 comprises 15 residues. The DNA of the CDR3 is TGCAGTGCTCGAGCTCCCGGGGCACTCAATCAGCCCCAGCATTTT. It specifies CSARAPGALNQPQHF.

This clonotype was seen at least ten times. This chain connects TRBV5-6 to TRBJ2-7, with D hard to call. In germline, CDR1 is SGHDT, CDR2 YYEEEE. The V and J ends lost 0 bases and 3 bases respectively, with 7 bases between them. This CDR3 contains 13 residues. Here the CDR3 reads CASSLGQRYEQYF. DNA for the CDR3: TGTGCCAGCAGCTTGGGGCAGCGCTACGAGCAGTACTTC.

Ten or more counts support this clonotype. The J gene is TRBJ2-7, the V gene TRBV10-3; TRBD1 agrees at 8 bases. The CDR3 runs to 15 residues. Germline V gene sequence: CDR1 ENHRY, CDR2 SYGVKD. V dropped 8 bases and J dropped 1; count of bases not matched to a gene: 10. This CDR3 is CAIDNRDRQSYEQYF. The DNA for the CDR3 is TGTGCCATCGATAACCGGGACAGGCAATCCTACGAGCAGTACTTC.

In its sample, this clonotype was seen a few times. The chain uses TRBV5-1 and TRBJ2-1, with 8 bases matching TRBD1. Matching the DNA end better, TRBJ2-5 makes the J call doubtful. The CDR3 consists of 14 residues. Germline V gene sequence: CDR1 SGHRS, CDR2 YFSETQ. CDR3: CASTSGGFGETQYF. For the CDR3, the DNA is TGCGCCAGCACTTCAGGGGGCTTCGGGGAGACCCAGTACTTC.

This clonotype was seen a few times. V is TRBV3-1 and J is TRBJ1-3; no definite D call. This CDR3 comprises 15 residues. Trimming stripped 4 bases from V and 0 bases from J, with 10 bases between. Per the germline V gene, CDR1 is LGHDT and CDR2 is YNNKEL (reference sequence). CDR3 region: CASSPAGLSGNTIYF. Written as DNA, the CDR3 is TGTGCCAGCAGCCCCGCAGGCCTCTCTGGAAACACCATATATTTT.

This clonotype has at least ten counts. CDR3 residues: CASRGNDRPNQPQHF. CDR3 nucleotides: TGTGCCAGCAGGGGTAACGACCGGCCCAATCAGCCCCAGCATTTT. The genes are TRBV27 and TRBJ1-5, with D unclear. The germline V gene has CDR1 MNHEY and CDR2 SMNVEV (reference sequence). V was pared by 6 bases and J by 3 bases, with 15 bases between. There are 15 residues in the CDR3.

This clonotype appeared many times. This chain links TRBV25-1 with TRBJ2-5; no definite D call. V lost 4 bases and J 4 bases, leaving 16 bases between the germline ends. The CDR3 covers 15 residues. Looked up from germline, CDR1 is MGHDK and CDR2 is SYGVNS. The CDR3 sequence is CASSADPLPGETQYF. DNA for the CDR3: TGTGCCAGCAGTGCCGATCCCCTCCCCGGAGAGACCCAGTACTTC.

Many counts were recorded for this clonotype. This chain uses TRBV2 with TRBJ1-5; no clear D gene. The CDR3 is made up of 15 amino acids. CDR1 and CDR2 from the germline V gene are SNHLY and FYNNEI. V lost 6 bases and J lost 2, with 14 bases in between. CDR3 in amino acids: CASSLIPQGNQPQHF. The DNA of the CDR3 is TGTGCCAGCAGCTTGATCCCCCAAGGCAATCAGCCCCAGCATTTT.

Ten or more counts support this clonotype. This rearrangement joins TRBV28 to TRBJ2-5; 10 bases line up with TRBD1. The V gene's germline CDR1 is MDHEN and CDR2 SYDVKM. The CDR3 runs 16 residues. V dropped 5 bases and J dropped 0; count of bases not matched to a gene: 6. The CDR3 DNA reads as TGTGCCAGCAGTGACCGGGACAGGGGCGACCAAGAGACCCAGTACTTC. Translation: CASSDRDRGDQETQYF.

This clonotype was counted ten times or more. The chain employs TRBV30 and TRBJ1-1; D perhaps matches TRBD1 (5 bases). This CDR3 spans 11 amino acids. The V and J ends lost 4 bases and 4 bases respectively, with 7 bases between them. Germline V lookup: CDR1 GTSNPN, CDR2 SVGIG (reference sequence). Here the CDR3 reads CAWKRGTEAFF. The CDR3 nucleotides read TGTGCCTGGAAGAGGGGCACTGAAGCTTTCTTT.

The V and J genes are TRBV9 and TRBJ2-2; D call uncertain. CDR1 SGDLS and CDR2 YYNGEE come from the germline V gene. The CDR3 is 13 amino acids. Trimming removed 4 bases from V and 7 bases from J, with 11 bases in between. CDR3 loop: CASSKPYGGELFF. CDR3 nucleotide sequence: TGTGCCAGCAGCAAACCTTACGGCGGGGAGCTGTTTTTT.

V gene TRBV10-3 combines with J gene TRBJ1-6; a weak D match, TRBD1 (5 bases). The CDR3 length is 14 residues. Germline assignment: CDR1 ENHRY and CDR2 SYGVKD. Trimming stripped 5 bases from V and 10 bases from J, with 15 bases between. CDR3 bases: TGTGCCATCAGTCTTCAGGGAGGTAAATCACCCCTCCACTTT. Translation gives CAISLQGGKSPLHF.

This chain uses TRBV5-1 with TRBJ2-5, with 7 positions matching TRBD1. Germline CDR1 is SGHRS and CDR2 is YFSETQ. V was clipped by 3 bases and J by 3 bases; unmatched bases: 17. The CDR3 contains 18 residues. The CDR3 reads CASSSPKRTGGMEETQYF. CDR3 bases: TGCGCCAGCAGCTCGCCGAAAAGGACAGGAGGAATGGAAGAGACCCAGTACTTC.

This clonotype showed up many times. The rearrangement joins TRBV6-1 to TRBJ1-6; 7 positions match TRBD1. Germline V gene lookup returns CDR1 MNHNS and CDR2 SASEGT. The CDR3 loop spans 13 amino acids. V shed 7 bases and J 8 bases; nucleotides not matched to a gene: 5. CDR3 sequence: CASTRTGDSPLHF. The CDR3 DNA reads as TGTGCCAGCACCAGGACAGGCGATTCACCCCTCCACTTT.

This clonotype was seen a few times. The chain uses TRBV11-2 and TRBJ1-6; unclear D gene. Trimming removed 0 bases at V and 3 bases at J, with 9 bases between. The CDR3 length is 16 residues. Germline V gene lookup returns CDR1 SGHAT and CDR2 FQNNGV. The CDR3 DNA follows: TGTGCCAGCAGCTTAGATATGCTGGTCTATAATTCACCCCTCCACTTT. This encodes CASSLDMLVYNSPLHF.

In its sample, this clonotype was seen a few times. The chain combines TRBV6-2 or TRBV6-3 with TRBJ1-2, with unresolved D. This CDR3 is built from 12 residues. V was clipped by 10 bases and J by 1 base, with 10 bases between them. CDR1 is MNHEY, CDR2 SVGEGT, per germline. CDR3 bases: TGTGCCACCACCCCCAATAACTATGGCTACACCTTC. It translates to CATTPNNYGYTF.

V gene TRBV20-1 combines with J gene TRBJ2-7; D is perhaps TRBD2 (7 bases). Looked up from germline, CDR1 is DFQATT and CDR2 is SNEGSKA (reference sequence). The CDR3 runs to 14 residues. The ends were cut back, 1 base at V and 5 bases at J, with 15 bases in the middle. Here the CDR3 reads CSARARGGIDEQYF. DNA of the CDR3: TGCAGTGCTAGAGCGAGGGGGGGGATCGACGAGCAGTACTTC.

This clonotype was seen at least ten times. This chain connects TRBV6-5 to TRBJ1-1; D is uncertain. Trimming pared 2 bases from V and 0 bases from J, leaving 16 bases between. CDR1 MNHEY and CDR2 SVGAGI come from the germline V gene. This CDR3 contains 17 residues. CDR3 sequence reads: CASSYSYEGAMNTEAFF. The CDR3 nucleotides are TGTGCCAGCAGTTACAGTTATGAGGGAGCCATGAACACTGAAGCTTTCTTT.

This clonotype was recorded at least ten times. The chain links TRBV6-1 to TRBJ1-1; 12 bases line up with TRBD1. The length of the CDR3 is 15 residues. CDR1 and CDR2 (germline): MNHNS, SASEGT. Trimming at V came to 2 bases and at J to 8 bases, leaving 6 bases not matched to a gene. The chain's CDR3 is CASSEWDRGRNEAFF. The CDR3, as DNA: TGTGCCAGCAGTGAATGGGACAGGGGGCGAAACGAAGCTTTCTTT.